This T cell receptor (beta chain) was documented in a study of T cells in Graves' hyperthyroidism and ophthalmopathy. TCR beta CDR3 regions were amplified from RNA transcripts. A first-round RT-PCR of the TCR CDR3 used the HTBI primer set. TCRdb reprocessed the multiplex PCR reads with MiXCR, giving one entry per CDR3 protein. The table has a few hundred thousand distinct CDR3 sequences, roughly a sixth seen once. It was considered stable Graves' hyperthyroidism when ophthalmopathy did not progress within 18 months. Study-wide results and limits: Ophthalmopathy prediction by the model preceded onset by a median about 6 months. Most thyroid clonotypes that were expanded above 0.001 also turned up in blood. From stable hyperthyroidism, ophthalmopathy was separated by a 13 V-J model.

Details on this clonotype: The antigen is undetermined.

Germline assignment: CDR1 SGHNT and CDR2 YENEEA. This CDR3 is built from 15 residues. The V gene lost 1 base and the J gene lost 7 bases, with 15 bases spanning the gap. The sequencing sample was made of blood. The chain joins TRBV11-3 to TRBJ2-3, with D possibly being TRBD1 or TRBD2 (6 bases each). The sequence was collected from a woman aged 45-60 years with Graves' hyperthyroidism. CDR3 DNA: TGTGCCAGCAGCTTAGCCAAGGGGGGAATTTATACGCAGTATTTT. Translating it yields CASSLAKGGIYTQYF.